This T cell receptor beta chain was recovered during a study of shared clonotypes between healthy human individuals. The length of the CDR3 is 12 residues. From germline, CDR1 is SGHTA and CDR2 FQGNSA. The donors were all Caucasian adults (living in Nashville, Tennessee). For this clone: The junction shows a germline mismatch at one end, possibly a read error.

Using immunoSEQ multiplex PCR, the repertoire was profiled, and TCRdb retains in-frame clones only, with some absent. The table lists approximately 480,000 clones, about 80% of them singletons. This chain joins TRBV7-2 and TRBJ2-7; TRBD2 agrees at 9 bases. The sequence derives from a woman aged 40 to 49 in good health. Some clones in this sample may be carry-over from other donors' samples. The specimen was PBMCs. CDR3 residues: CASSLDVGGRVF. The DNA for the CDR3 is TGTGCCAGCAGCTTAGATGTGGGCGGGAGGGTCTTC. The full variable domain, completed using reference TRBV7-2 and TRBJ2-7, is GAGVSQSPSNKVTEKGKDVELRCDPISGHTALYWYRQSLGQGLEFLIYFQGNSAPDKSGLPSDRFSAERTGGSVSTLTIQRTQQEDSAVYLCASSLDVGGRVFGPGTRLTVT.